Listed here are 25 T cell receptor beta chains from one sample, sequenced in a study of identical twins. TCRdb ran MiXCR on the 5' RACE reads and lists one entry per CDR3 protein. The sample holds roughly 480,000 distinct CDR3 sequences, roughly 26% seen once. This same sample was also taken into another study, of T cells expressing NK-cell markers.

Material for sequencing was CD4+ T cells sorted from blood. The receptors were sampled from a woman in her late teens or twenties in good health.

V gene TRBV2 combines with J gene TRBJ2-7; TRBD2 is a possible D gene (6 bases). The CDR3 is 13 residues long. CDR1 and CDR2 (germline): SNHLY, FYNNEI. The V gene lost 8 bases and the J gene lost 5 bases, with 16 bases spanning the gap. The CDR3 here is CASSRLVPDEQYF. In DNA form, the CDR3 reads TGTGCCAGCTCCCGACTAGTTCCTGACGAGCAGTACTTC.

The gene calls are TRBV2 and TRBJ1-1; D not certain. Trimming stripped 6 bases from V and 0 bases from J, with 11 bases between. This CDR3 region has 14 residues. Germline CDR1 is SNHLY and CDR2 is FYNNEI. CDR3 protein: CASRIESMNTEAFF. CDR3 nucleotide sequence: TGTGCCAGCAGGATTGAGAGCATGAACACTGAAGCTTTCTTT.

This chain uses TRBV6-5 with TRBJ2-2; 10 positions match TRBD2. The length of the CDR3 is 16 residues. Germline trimming cut 4 bases from V and 5 bases from J; bases unmatched to any gene: 7. Germline V CDR1 and CDR2: MNHEY, SVGAGI. CDR3 DNA sequence: TGTGCCAGCAGTTCGGCTAGCGGGGGAAGGACCGGGGAGCTGTTTTTT. Protein product: CASSSASGGRTGELFF.

This chain uses TRBV29-1 with TRBJ2-1; D is possibly TRBD1 (6 bases). The ends were cut back, 8 bases at V and 0 bases at J, with 17 bases in the middle. The CDR3 consists of 15 residues. Germline-derived CDR1 and CDR2 are SQVTM and ANQGSEA. The CDR3 loop is CSSLGGINSYNEQFF. The DNA of the CDR3 is TGCAGCTCCCTTGGGGGCATAAACTCCTACAATGAGCAGTTCTTC.

V usage is TRBV20-1 and J usage is TRBJ1-1; 7 bases line up with TRBD1. With V trimmed by 3 bases and J by 3 bases, 4 bases remained unmatched. CDR3 length: 13 amino acids. The germline V gene has CDR1 DFQATT and CDR2 SNEGSKA (reference sequence). The CDR3 DNA reads as TGCAGTGCTAGTTCTACAGGGGACACTGAAGCTTTCTTT. Residues: CSASSTGDTEAFF.

The table lists this clonotype with a few counts. The genes are TRBV6-1 and TRBJ1-4; D is unresolved. V was clipped by 7 bases and J by 3 bases, with 6 bases between them. CDR1 is MNHNS and CDR2 is SASEGT in the germline V gene. This CDR3 has 12 residues. CDR3: CASTNPNEKLFF. Written as DNA, the CDR3 is TGTGCCAGCACAAACCCTAATGAAAAACTGTTTTTT.

V usage is TRBV7-9 and J usage is TRBJ1-6; no clear D gene. This CDR3 has 15 residues. V was clipped by 1 base and J by 1 base, with 5 bases between them. From germline, CDR1 is SEHNR and CDR2 FQNEAQ (reference sequence). The CDR3 nucleotides are TGTGCCAGCAGCTTAGGGGAGTCCTATAATTCACCCCTCCACTTT. Residues: CASSLGESYNSPLHF. The entire variable domain, with the rest obtained from reference TRBV7-9 and TRBJ1-6, is as follows: DTGVSQNPRHKITKRGQNVTFRCDPISEHNRLYWYRQTLGQGPEFLTYFQNEAQLEKSRLLSDRFSAERPKGSFSTLEIQRTEQGDSAMYLCASSLGESYNSPLHFGNGTRLTVT.

The chain is built from TRBV6-1 and TRBJ2-4; D gene unclear. From germline, CDR1 is MNHNS and CDR2 SASEGT. The CDR3 is 15 amino acids. V was trimmed by 6 bases and J by 0 bases, leaving 12 bases between them. DNA for the CDR3: TGTGCCAGCAGGGGGTTATCGGAAGCCAAAAACATTCAGTACTTC. Protein: CASRGLSEAKNIQYF.

In its sample, this clonotype was seen a few times. This chain connects TRBV29-1 to TRBJ2-7, with D hard to call. The CDR3 spans 11 residues. Per germline, CDR1 SQVTM and CDR2 ANQGSEA. V lost 4 bases and J lost 2, with 6 bases in between. CDR3 sequence (DNA): TGCAGCGTTGGTTGGGCCTACGAGCAGTACTTC. Its translation is CSVGWAYEQYF.

V gene TRBV20-1 combines with J gene TRBJ1-6, with TRBD1 as a possible D gene (6 bases). CDR1 is DFQATT, CDR2 SNEGSKA, per germline (reference sequence). The CDR3 covers 14 residues. Trimming removed 6 bases at V and 8 bases at J, with 17 bases between. The DNA of the CDR3 is TGCAGTGCCGGGGGGGCTTCTTGGGATTCACCCCTCCACTTT. It is translated as CSAGGASWDSPLHF.

The V call is TRBV24-1, the J call TRBJ2-3; TRBD2 aligns across 11 bases. The J segment lost 5 bases and the V segment lost 10 bases, leaving 4 bases of the junction unmatched. The CDR3 has 13 residues. Germline-derived CDR1 and CDR2 are KGHDR and SFDVKD. CDR3 sequence: CATSGRAGDTQYF. The CDR3 DNA sequence: TGTGCCACTAGCGGGAGGGCCGGAGATACGCAGTATTTT.

This sequence joins TRBV7-9 and TRBJ2-1; perhaps TRBD1 as D (5 bases). The CDR3 loop spans 16 amino acids. The V end was cut by 5 bases, the J end by 0 bases, with 14 bases between. Per germline, CDR1 SEHNR and CDR2 FQNEAQ (reference sequence). The CDR3 spells CASSPLKGRSYNEQFF. The CDR3 DNA sequence: TGTGCCAGCAGCCCCCTTAAGGGGCGCTCCTACAATGAGCAGTTCTTC.

The table lists this clonotype with a few counts. The chain links TRBV7-2 to TRBJ1-1; D gene unclear. The CDR3 is made up of 14 amino acids. The V and J ends lost 4 bases and 1 base respectively, with 10 bases between them. Germline CDR1 SGHTA, CDR2 FQGNSA. The CDR3: CASSSRPWNTEAFF. CDR3 sequence (DNA): TGTGCCAGCAGCTCCCGCCCTTGGAACACTGAAGCTTTCTTT.

This clonotype was seen a handful of times. CDR3 DNA: TGCAGTGCTAGACGCGATGAGCAGTTCTTC. Its protein product is CSARRDEQFF. V and J are TRBV20-1 and TRBJ2-1; D ambiguous. This CDR3 is built from 10 residues. Deletions cut 2 bases from V and 8 bases from J, with 4 bases between. Germline V gives CDR1 DFQATT, CDR2 SNEGSKA (reference sequence).

This clonotype occurred a few times. The chain joins TRBV4-3 to TRBJ2-1; perhaps TRBD2 as D (5 bases). CDR1 and CDR2 (germline): LGHNA, YSLEER. The CDR3 loop spans 17 amino acids. With 0 bases removed from V and 2 bases from J, the gap between germline ends came to 14 bases. The CDR3 is CASSQEGRAVAYNEQFF. CDR3 nucleotides: TGCGCCAGCAGCCAAGAGGGAAGAGCGGTCGCCTACAATGAGCAGTTCTTC.

V gene TRBV20-1 combines with J gene TRBJ2-7; TRBD1 matches at 9 bases. V was pared by 3 bases and J by 4 bases, with 10 bases of the junction left unmatched. This CDR3 region has 15 residues. Germline V lookup: CDR1 DFQATT, CDR2 SNEGSKA (reference sequence). In nucleotides, the CDR3 is TGCAGTGCTAGGGGGGACAGGGAATCGACATACGAGCAGTACTTC. It codes for CSARGDRESTYEQYF.

This clonotype was seen just once. The V gene is TRBV20-1, the J gene TRBJ2-2; D may be TRBD2 (5 bases). This CDR3 has 13 amino acids. Germline V CDR1 and CDR2: DFQATT, SNEGSKA (reference sequence). V gave up 3 bases and J gave up 6 bases, with 11 bases separating them. The CDR3 sequence: CSASREFAGELFF. In DNA form, the CDR3 reads TGCAGTGCTAGTCGGGAATTCGCCGGGGAGCTGTTTTTT.

There are a few counts of this clonotype. This rearrangement joins TRBV20-1 to TRBJ2-7; D is undetermined. Germline CDR1 is DFQATT and CDR2 is SNEGSKA (reference sequence). There are 12 residues in the CDR3. Trimming took off 1 base at V and 3 bases at J, with 7 bases between the two ends. CDR3 sequence reads: CSARVSFYEQYF. In DNA form, the CDR3 reads TGCAGTGCTAGAGTGTCCTTCTACGAGCAGTACTTC.

The genes are TRBV29-1 and TRBJ2-3, with 9 bases aligning to TRBD2. There are 13 residues in the CDR3. Germline V lookup: CDR1 SQVTM, CDR2 ANQGSEA. The V gene end was trimmed by 3 bases and the J gene end by 6 bases; junction bases not matched to a gene: 4. CDR3 region: CSVEAGGRDTQYF. The DNA for the CDR3 is TGCAGCGTTGAGGCGGGGGGGCGGGATACGCAGTATTTT.

This clonotype was seen ten or more times. The J gene is TRBJ2-3, the V gene TRBV20-1; TRBD2 might be the D (7 bases). Germline lookup yields CDR1 DFQATT and CDR2 SNEGSKA (reference sequence). V dropped 3 bases and J dropped 2 bases, with 9 bases sitting between them. The CDR3 contains 13 residues. CDR3 loop: CSASRGATDTQYF. The CDR3 coding sequence is TGCAGTGCTAGCCGGGGGGCCACAGATACGCAGTATTTT.

The chain couples TRBV2 to TRBJ2-7; 9 bases line up with TRBD2. Germline CDR1 and CDR2: SNHLY and FYNNEI. V lost 2 bases to trimming and J lost 4 bases; unmatched junction nucleotides: 6. CDR3 length: 15 amino acids. CDR3 loop: CASSELPGLAYEQYF. CDR3 coding DNA: TGTGCCAGCAGTGAACTCCCGGGACTAGCATACGAGCAGTACTTC. The full variable domain, in which reference TRBV2 and TRBJ2-7 provide the parts outside the CDR3, is EPEVTQTPSHQVTQMGQEVILRCVPISNHLYFYWYRQILGQKVEFLVSFYNNEISEKSEIFDDQFSVERPDGSNFTLKIRSTKLEDSAMYFCASSELPGLAYEQYFGPGTRLTVT.

This chain connects TRBV18 to TRBJ2-7, with TRBD1 as a possible D gene (6 bases). Germline V lookup: CDR1 KGHSH, CDR2 LQKENI. The CDR3 covers 17 residues. The germline V and J ends were trimmed by 6 bases and 0 bases, with 21 bases remaining between them. The CDR3 DNA reads TGTGCCAGCTCCCAAGAACCCCCGGGACATTACTCCTACGAGCAGTACTTC. Translating it yields CASSQEPPGHYSYEQYF. Filled out from reference TRBV18 and TRBJ2-7, the complete variable domain reads NAGVMQNPRHLVRRRGQEARLRCSPMKGHSHVYWYRQLPEEGLKFMVYLQKENIIDESGMPKERFSAEFPKEGPSILRIQQVVRGDSAAYFCASSQEPPGHYSYEQYFGPGTRLTVT.

CDR3 nucleotides: TGTGCCAGCAGCCAAGTGGCAGCGGGAGGAGGAGATACGCAGTATTTT. Translating it yields CASSQVAAGGGDTQYF. The rearrangement joins TRBV3-1 to TRBJ2-3; 9 nucleotides align to TRBD2. The CDR3 contains 16 residues. V lost 1 base to trimming and J lost 5 bases; unmatched junction nucleotides: 7. CDR1 and CDR2 (germline): LGHDT, YNNKEL (reference sequence).

In regard to this clonotype: The junction and the germline gene differ at one end; a read error may be behind it. This rearrangement joins TRBV7-7 to TRBJ2-2; a weak D match, TRBD1 (5 bases). Germline V gene sequence: CDR1 SSHAT, CDR2 FNYEAQ (reference sequence). This CDR3 contains 15 residues. The CDR3 is CASSLARAGNGELFF. The CDR3 DNA follows: TGTGCTAGCAGCTTAGCCAGGGCCGGCAACGGGGAGCTGTTTTTT.

This chain joins TRBV29-1 and TRBJ1-1; D remains unclear. In germline, CDR1 is SQVTM, CDR2 ANQGSEA. The ends were cut back, 3 bases at V and 4 bases at J, with 3 bases in the middle. This CDR3 spans 10 amino acids. CDR3 region: CSVEVTEAFF. Written as DNA, the CDR3 is TGCAGCGTTGAGGTCACTGAAGCTTTCTTT.